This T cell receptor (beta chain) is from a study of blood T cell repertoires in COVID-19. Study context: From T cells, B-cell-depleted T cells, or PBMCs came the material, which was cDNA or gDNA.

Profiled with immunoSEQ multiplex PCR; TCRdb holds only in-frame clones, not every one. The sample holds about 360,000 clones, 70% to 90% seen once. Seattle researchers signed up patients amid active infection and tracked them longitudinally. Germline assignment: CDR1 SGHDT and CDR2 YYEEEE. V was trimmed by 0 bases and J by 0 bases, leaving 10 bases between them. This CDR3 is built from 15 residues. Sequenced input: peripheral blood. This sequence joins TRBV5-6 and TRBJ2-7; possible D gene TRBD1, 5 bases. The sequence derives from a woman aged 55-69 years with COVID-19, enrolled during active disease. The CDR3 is CASSLGWTHSYEQYF. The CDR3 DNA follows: TGTGCCAGCAGCTTGGGATGGACACACTCCTACGAGCAGTACTTC.